This T cell receptor (beta chain) comes out of a study of blood T cell repertoires in COVID-19. Study-wide background: Acute and convalescent COVID-19 samples came from the United States, Italy and Spain. PBMCs, B-cell-depleted T cells, or T cells provided the cDNA or gDNA that made up the material.

In the authors' workflow: Scientists estimated how many nucleated cells there were by amplifying reference gene primers. Using immunoSEQ multiplex PCR, the repertoire was profiled, and TCRdb retains in-frame clones only, with some absent. V, J and clone size were drawn from that table, and D and trimming were deduced from the DNA. This table holds around 150,000 clones, around 84% found once. The V and J ends lost 3 bases and 7 bases, in that order; junction bases with no gene match: 4. Germline values: CDR1 LNHDA, CDR2 SQIVND (reference sequence). CDR3 length: 15 residues. The sample consisted of peripheral blood. This TCR derives from a man between 65 and 79 years old with acute or convalescent COVID-19. This sequence joins TRBV19 and TRBJ1-4; 11 positions match TRBD1. The CDR3 DNA is TGTGCCAGTAGTATCACTGGGACAGGGGGTGAAAAACTGTTTTTT. Protein product: CASSITGTGGEKLFF.